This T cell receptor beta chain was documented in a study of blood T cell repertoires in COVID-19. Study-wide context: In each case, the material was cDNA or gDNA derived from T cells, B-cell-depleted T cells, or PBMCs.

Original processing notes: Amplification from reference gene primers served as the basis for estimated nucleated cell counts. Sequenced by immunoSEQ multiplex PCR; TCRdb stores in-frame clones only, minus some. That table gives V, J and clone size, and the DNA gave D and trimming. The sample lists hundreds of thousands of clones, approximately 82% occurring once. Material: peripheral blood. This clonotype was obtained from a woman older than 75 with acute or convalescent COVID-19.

CDR3 sequence reads: CASRVQGWAEAFF. The CDR3 nucleotides are TGTGCCAGCAGAGTACAGGGGTGGGCTGAAGCTTTCTTT. The chain carries TRBV12-3 or TRBV12-4 and TRBJ1-1, with TRBD1 matching 7 bases. With V trimmed by 6 bases and J by 6 bases, 7 bases remained unmatched. This CDR3 region has 13 residues.